This T cell receptor beta chain was identified in a study of CD8 T cells in ankylosing spondylitis. General observations from the study: Typical of ankylosing spondylitis blood, it appeared, was a TCR beta motif of 7 or 8 highly homologous variants. Reportedly, matched ankylosing spondylitis synovial fluid was significantly enriched for disease-linked clones.

Trimming shortened V by 6 bases and J by 1 base, and 12 bases separated the two germline ends. Germline V gene sequence: CDR1 DFQATT, CDR2 SNEGSKA (reference sequence). The CDR3 spans 13 residues. Quantitative barcoded 5'-RACE was used to prepare TCR beta libraries. TCRdb re-called the 5' RACE reads with MiXCR, one entry per CDR3 protein. The repertoire holds some 340,000 distinct CDR3 sequences, with roughly 14% as singletons. There are many counts of this clonotype. Its antigen remains unidentified. The sequenced material came from blood, either unsorted or a sorted T cell fraction (not recorded which). The gene calls are TRBV20-1 and TRBJ2-5; either TRBD1 or TRBD2 may supply D (5 bases each). The receptor was derived from a male donor with ankylosing spondylitis or in good health (not recorded which). The CDR3 region is CSALRGSQETQYF. The DNA of the CDR3 is TGCAGTGCCCTACGGGGCAGCCAAGAGACCCAGTACTTC.